This T cell receptor (beta chain) was obtained from a study of blood T cell repertoires in COVID-19. TCRdb keeps only in-frame clones here, not all; method: immunoSEQ multiplex PCR. This table has more than 50,000 clones, approximately 90% appearing once. The sequenced material came from peripheral blood. This TCR was recovered from a woman aged 40-49 years with active COVID-19.

CDR3 in amino acids: CASSQDPGQSDNQPQHF. The CDR3 DNA is TGTGCCAGCAGCCAAGATCCCGGACAGTCGGACAATCAGCCCCAGCATTTT. The V and J genes are TRBV4-2 and TRBJ1-5, with a weak D call TRBD1 (6 bases). V shed 0 bases and J shed 3 bases, with 15 bases lying between them. The CDR3 has 17 residues. The germline gives CDR1 LGHNA, CDR2 YNFKEQ.